This TCR beta chain was captured in a study of blood T cell repertoires in COVID-19. Study context: The origin of the acute and convalescent COVID-19 samples was the United States, Italy and Spain. PBMCs, B-cell-depleted T cells, or T cells provided the cDNA or gDNA that made up the material.

Trimming took 0 bases from V and 2 from J, leaving 12 bases between them. The V gene's germline CDR1 is SGDLS and CDR2 YYNGEE. The CDR3 length is 15 residues. Study processing details: How many nucleated cells were present was estimated from reference gene primer amplification. Here immunoSEQ multiplex PCR was the method, and the copy in TCRdb shows in-frame clones only, minus some. The DNA was the basis for D and trimming; V, J and clone size are from that table. The table shows a few hundred thousand clones, with around 88% occurring only once. The gene calls are TRBV9 and TRBJ2-7; D not resolved. The TCR originated in a woman in her twenties or thirties who had recovered from COVID-19. Specimen: PBMCs or T cells enriched from blood (not recorded which). The CDR3 protein is CASSVEAEPPYEQYF. For the CDR3, the DNA is TGTGCCAGCAGCGTAGAGGCGGAGCCGCCCTACGAGCAGTACTTC.